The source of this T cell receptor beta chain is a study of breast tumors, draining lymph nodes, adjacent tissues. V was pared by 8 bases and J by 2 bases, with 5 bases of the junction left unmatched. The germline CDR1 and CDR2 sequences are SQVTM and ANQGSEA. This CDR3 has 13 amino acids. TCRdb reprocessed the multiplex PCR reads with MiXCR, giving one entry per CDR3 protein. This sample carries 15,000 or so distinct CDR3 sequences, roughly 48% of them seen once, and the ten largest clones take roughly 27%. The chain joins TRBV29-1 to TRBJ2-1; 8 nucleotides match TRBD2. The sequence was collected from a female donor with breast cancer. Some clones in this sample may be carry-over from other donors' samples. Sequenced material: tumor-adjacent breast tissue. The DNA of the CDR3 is TGCAGCACTCCGGGACTAGCCTACAATGAGCAGTTCTTC. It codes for CSTPGLAYNEQFF.